This entry features one T cell receptor beta chain sequence. This clonotype turned up a few times. Its antigen has not been determined. No clone much larger than this one lies a single base away; base qualities are absent. The library came from 5' RACE. Sequenced on an Illumina HiSeq 2000. Template switching added a universal primer binding site, and the final cDNA carried a unique molecular identifier that allowed TCR cDNA molecules to be counted accurately. First-strand cDNA for TCR alpha and beta chains was synthesized from specific primers in the conserved constant-segment region. To control for contamination, every cDNA library was double barcoded, receiving both a SMART-Mk sample barcode and Illumina barcodes. Two successive PCR steps introduced TruSeq adapter sequences along with Illumina sample barcodes. The TCR alpha and beta cDNA libraries were sequenced on the Illumina HiSeq platform using custom primers. Per the original workflow: Unique molecular identifiers were extracted from raw reads with MiGEC, and CDR3 positions were determined with MiXCR. Recombination models were inferred per individual with the repgenHMM and IGoR tools using an EM algorithm. The analysis of shared clonotypes was done with the tcR package in R, with sharing normalized by the product of cloneset sizes. To study raw recombination without the effects of thymic and clonal selection, out-of-frame nonproductive sequences were analyzed. The public reads were reanalyzed by TCRdb: fastp trimming at Q25, MiXCR alignment, in-frame beta chains only. Rows with one shared CDR3 protein collapse into an entry with the most common genes and DNA. TCRdb, not the original authors, processed these V and J calls. Within this sample are nearly 650,000 distinct CDR3 sequences, with about 7% of them counted one time only. The top ten clones comprise 1.6% of the sample.

This specimen belongs to a study of identical twins (dated by TCRdb to 2015 to 2016). Study-level background: The study deep-sequenced TCR alpha and beta repertoires from monozygotic twins, unrelated adults of various ages and cord blood to test whether fetal clonotypes persist. To rule out contamination, the twin experiments were replicated at different times with different library preparation protocols. Broader findings and caveats from the paper: Recombination models systematically underestimated out-of-frame TCR alpha sharing in monozygotic twins but agreed with sharing between unrelated individuals. Excess twin sharing in beta out-of-frame sequences was weaker because fewer shared sequences lowered the signal-to-noise ratio. Compared with coincidental sharing between unrelated individuals, out-of-frame TCR alpha sequences shared between twins had an excess of sequences with low generation probability. Because the same donors could not be followed over many years, conclusions were based on cross-sectional statistical analysis. Fewer insertions were carried by abundant cord blood beta clonotypes; a weaker similar trend was observed in young adult naive repertoires, while no such trend was observed in memory repertoires. Zero-insertion analyses could be partly confounded by invariant T cells such as MAIT and iNKT, although diverse VJ usage argued against such confounding for most clonotypes.

Every donor in the study was a healthy Caucasian. The twin cohort comprised three pairs of female monozygotic twins, all aged about 18 to 29 years. RNA for TCR libraries was isolated from peripheral blood mononuclear cells. Deletion took 3 bases off V and 4 bases off J, with a span of 12 bases between the germline ends. Reading the germline V gene gives CDR1 MNHEY and CDR2 SVGAGI. CDR3 length: 14 amino acids, cysteine to phenylalanine. Only CDR3 DNA is held: 42 bases, read in frame from base 1. A further study also used this sample, focusing on yellow fever vaccine responses in identical twins. The other study reports the following: The T cell response to vaccination in identical twins was reported by the authors to appear partly convergent and partly personalized. In the study, vaccine-responding T cell clones were precisely tracked in identical twins.

The specimen sequenced was PBMCs. Rearrangement joined TRBV6-5 to TRBJ1-2; the D gene remains uncertain. The clonotype originates from a woman under 30 in good health. Here the CDR3 is given as CASSYDGEGYGYTF. Here is the DNA: TGTGCCAGCAGTTATGACGGGGAGGGCTATGGCTACACCTTC.